This entry lists 20 T cell receptor beta chains sequenced from one sample in a study of metastatic and nonmetastatic thyroid tumors. Thyroid surgery took place with no prior treatment in any patient. MiXCR was used by TCRdb to re-call the PCR reads. The sample has approximately 20,000 clones; more than 12% are singletons. Material for sequencing was tumor tissue. These receptors originate from a female donor with papillary thyroid cancer or a benign thyroid nodule (not recorded which). Some clones in this sample may be carry-over from other donors' samples.

This clone was seen many times. The chain combines TRBV5-1 with TRBJ1-4; 8 bases match TRBD1. This CDR3 contains 14 residues. V trimming: 3 bases; J trimming: 5 bases; junction bases outside the gene matches: 3. Germline-derived CDR1 and CDR2 are SGHRS and YFSETQ. CDR3 bases: TGCGCCAGCAGCTCCGGGACAGGCAATGAAAAACTGTTTTTT. Translated, it gives CASSSGTGNEKLFF.

This clone was recorded at least ten times. This sequence joins TRBV9 and TRBJ2-2, with D perhaps TRBD2 (6 bases). V gave up 0 bases and J gave up 1 base, with 13 bases separating them. Germline V gene sequence: CDR1 SGDLS, CDR2 YYNGEE. This CDR3 contains 17 residues. The DNA for the CDR3 is TGTGCCAGCAGCGTAGTAGGAGGGTCGGTGAACACCGGGGAGCTGTTTTTT. This sequence encodes CASSVVGGSVNTGELFF.

This clone has at least ten counts. The V and J genes are TRBV2 and TRBJ1-1; tentative D call: TRBD1 (5 bases). The CDR3 contains 15 residues. Trimming cost V 8 bases and J 2 bases, with 18 bases left between them. Germline values: CDR1 SNHLY, CDR2 FYNNEI. The CDR3 DNA follows: TGTGCCAGCCGGCGGGGCACAGCAGGAAACACTGAAGCTTTCTTT. Translating gives CASRRGTAGNTEAFF.

This clone was seen a handful of times. The rearrangement uses TRBV6-1 and TRBJ2-3; weak D call: TRBD2 (5 bases). Germline lookup yields CDR1 MNHNS and CDR2 SASEGT. V was trimmed by 6 bases and J by 1 base, leaving 14 bases between them. This CDR3 is built from 15 residues. DNA for the CDR3: TGTGCCAGCAGGGCGAACGAAGCGGGCACAGATACGCAGTATTTT. Its translation is CASRANEAGTDTQYF.

This clone was observed at least ten times. This chain links TRBV2 with TRBJ1-2; tentative D call: TRBD1 (6 bases). This CDR3 is 15 amino acids long. Trimming took 4 bases from V and 2 from J, leaving 14 bases between them. Germline V gives CDR1 SNHLY, CDR2 FYNNEI. CDR3 sequence: CASSGGRGENYGYTF. The CDR3, as DNA: TGTGCCAGCAGTGGGGGGCGGGGTGAAAACTATGGCTACACCTTC. The variable domain in full, with the rest retrieved from reference TRBV2 and TRBJ1-2, is EPEVTQTPSHQVTQMGQEVILRCVPISNHLYFYWYRQILGQKVEFLVSFYNNEISEKSEIFDDQFSVERPDGSNFTLKIRSTKLEDSAMYFCASSGGRGENYGYTFGSGTRLTVV.

Only a few counts were recorded for this clone. The chain employs TRBV20-1 and TRBJ2-7; tentative D call: TRBD1 (5 bases). Looked up from germline, CDR1 is DFQATT and CDR2 is SNEGSKA (reference sequence). The CDR3 contains 14 residues. Trimming removed 1 base from V and 3 bases from J, with 13 bases in between. In DNA form, the CDR3 reads TGCAGTGCTAGAGGCACAGGAATTAACTACGAGCAGTACTTC. Residues: CSARGTGINYEQYF.

This clone was observed at least ten times. The V gene is TRBV5-1, the J gene TRBJ1-1; tentative D call: TRBD1 (5 bases). CDR3 size: 14 residues. The V end was cut by 5 bases, the J end by 3 bases, with 14 bases between. Per the germline V gene, CDR1 is SGHRS and CDR2 is YFSETQ. CDR3 protein: CASSLQQEDTEAFF. CDR3 coding DNA: TGCGCCAGCAGTTTACAACAGGAAGACACTGAAGCTTTCTTT.

This clone was seen repeatedly, ten times or more. The chain uses TRBV18 and TRBJ1-5, with 7 bases lining up with TRBD1. This CDR3 spans 15 amino acids. From germline, CDR1 is KGHSH and CDR2 LQKENI. V shed 2 bases, J shed 7 bases, and the junction held 8 bases outside the gene matches. The CDR3 loop is CASSPKAGGGQPQHF. In DNA form, the CDR3 reads TGTGCCAGCTCACCAAAGGCAGGGGGAGGGCAGCCCCAGCATTTT.

This clone was seen at least ten times. The chain combines TRBV5-1 with TRBJ1-2; D not certain. V lost 0 bases and J 4 bases, leaving 7 bases between the germline ends. From germline, CDR1 is SGHRS and CDR2 YFSETQ. The CDR3 runs to 13 residues. CDR3 region: CASSLVGSYGYTF. The DNA of the CDR3 is TGCGCCAGCAGCTTGGTCGGGAGCTATGGCTACACCTTC.

This rearrangement joins TRBV6-5 to TRBJ1-2; no definite D call. There are 17 residues in the CDR3. Germline V CDR1 and CDR2: MNHEY, SVGAGI. V was trimmed by 0 bases and J by 0 bases, leaving 14 bases between them. The CDR3 sequence: CASSYSTSLVTNYGYTF. The CDR3 DNA reads as TGTGCCAGCAGTTACTCGACTTCTTTGGTCACTAACTATGGCTACACCTTC.

This clone came up many times. The CDR3 reads CASSLASGLNTEAFF. CDR3 in DNA: TGCGCCAGCAGCTTGGCCTCGGGCCTGAACACTGAAGCTTTCTTT. The V call is TRBV5-1, the J call TRBJ1-1; D is uncertain. V lost 0 bases to trimming and J lost 0 bases, with 9 bases between them. Germline lookup yields CDR1 SGHRS and CDR2 YFSETQ. The CDR3 runs to 15 residues.

This clone was recorded at least ten times. The V call is TRBV6-5, the J call TRBJ1-2; D ambiguous. There are 16 residues in the CDR3. Deletions cut 0 bases from V and 8 bases from J, with 19 bases between. Germline assignment: CDR1 MNHEY and CDR2 SVGAGI. The CDR3: CASSYSVELGHGGYTF. Written as DNA, the CDR3 is TGTGCCAGCAGTTACTCCGTAGAGTTAGGCCATGGGGGCTACACCTTC.

This clone is medium-sized by share. The rearrangement links TRBV7-9 to TRBJ2-3; weak D call: TRBD2 (6 bases). CDR1 SEHNR and CDR2 FQNEAQ come from the germline V gene (reference sequence). The V gene lost 4 bases and the J gene lost 2 bases, with 13 bases spanning the gap. CDR3 length equals 15 residues. CDR3 region: CASSSWEVVTDTQYF. The CDR3 region has the DNA TGTGCCAGCAGCTCCTGGGAGGTAGTCACAGATACGCAGTATTTT.

The chain is built from TRBV24-1 and TRBJ1-1; D gene unclear. The V gene's germline CDR1 is KGHDR and CDR2 SFDVKD. The CDR3 contains 11 residues. Trimming removed 3 bases from V and 5 bases from J, with 3 bases in between. CDR3 bases: TGTGCCACCAGTGATCTAACTGAAGCTTTCTTT. Its protein product is CATSDLTEAFF.

In its sample, this clone was seen many times. The chain combines TRBV11-2 with TRBJ2-5, with D uncertain. The CDR3 has 14 residues. V was trimmed by 4 bases and J by 2 bases, leaving 11 bases between them. Germline loops: CDR1 SGHAT, CDR2 FQNNGV. The CDR3 DNA follows: TGTGCCAGCAGCTCCCTTTTGGGGCAAGAGACCCAGTACTTC. Translation gives CASSSLLGQETQYF.

This clone was seen a handful of times. The chain joins TRBV6-2 or TRBV6-3 to TRBJ2-7; no definite D call. V was pared by 5 bases and J by 0 bases, with 11 bases between. Germline V CDR1 and CDR2: MNHEY, SVGEGT. This CDR3 has 14 residues. CDR3: CASSVGDSSYEQYF. The CDR3 DNA reads as TGTGCCAGCAGTGTGGGTGATAGCTCCTACGAGCAGTACTTC.

This clone was counted ten times or more. The gene calls are TRBV10-2 and TRBJ2-5, with TRBD2 identical over 7 bases. The CDR3 is 15 amino acids. Trimming removed 2 bases from V and 5 bases from J; junction bases left unmatched: 8. Germline loops: CDR1 WSHSY, CDR2 SAAADI. CDR3 sequence reads: CASSETGGQAETQYF. The CDR3 nucleotides are TGCGCCAGCAGTGAGACGGGGGGTCAGGCCGAGACCCAGTACTTC.

By its share, this clone is medium-sized (0.01 to 0.1%). This rearrangement joins TRBV19 to TRBJ1-1, with D unclear. The V and J ends lost 5 bases and 1 base respectively, with 8 bases between them. The length of the CDR3 is 13 residues. Per germline, CDR1 LNHDA and CDR2 SQIVND (reference sequence). The DNA for the CDR3 is TGTGCCAGTAGTCTTCGGCCGAACACTGAAGCTTTCTTT. Its translation: CASSLRPNTEAFF.

This clone was seen ten or more times. This rearrangement joins TRBV9 to TRBJ1-1; unclear D gene. Germline loops: CDR1 SGDLS, CDR2 YYNGEE. V was cut by 3 bases and J by 0 bases, with 15 bases left in between. This CDR3 is 16 amino acids long. CDR3 residues: CASSAFDKSLNTEAFF. CDR3 bases: TGTGCCAGCAGCGCCTTCGATAAATCCTTGAACACTGAAGCTTTCTTT.

Ten or more counts support this clone. Just one base apart from a much larger clone, this may be a read error. The conserved final phenylalanine or tryptophan is absent from the CDR3, which likely points to a read error. The chain's CDR3 is CASRMNTEAFS. In nucleotides, the CDR3 is TGTGCCAGCCGGATGAACACTGAAGCTTTCTCT. The chain joins TRBV6-1 to TRBJ1-1; D unresolved. The V gene lost 8 bases and the J gene lost 0 bases, with 4 bases spanning the gap. The CDR3 is 11 amino acids. CDR1 and CDR2 from the germline V gene are MNHNS and SASEGT.